The rows below give T cell receptor beta chains drawn from one sample of a study of blood T cell repertoires in COVID-19. Some clones are missing from TCRdb's copy, which holds only in-frame ones; the method was immunoSEQ multiplex PCR. Among some 42,000 clones, 77% were seen once, and the ten largest hold 25% to 30%. Sequenced material: peripheral blood. Receptors were obtained from a woman between 70 and 85 years old with acute or convalescent COVID-19. Each CDR3 is given with its conserved first and last residue. A D gene is named only where the DNA matches it firmly. Only some rows state a clone size, as once, few, many or a class for expanded clones.

J gene,clone size,V gene,D gene,CDR3 DNA,CDR3 protein
TRBJ2-1,-,TRBV14,TRBD2,TGTGCCAGCAGCCTCGCGACTAGCCGGGAGCAGTTCTTC,CASSLATSREQFF
TRBJ1-1,-,TRBV30,TRBD1,TGTGCCTGGAGTATGCGGGACAGGGGAGGGAGGACTGAAGCTTTCTTT,CAWSMRDRGGRTEAFF
TRBJ1-1,-,TRBV30,-,TGTGCCTGGAGTGTACAGGTGGTCGCTTTCTTT,CAWSVQVVAFF
TRBJ1-4,once,TRBV29-1,TRBD1,TGCAGCGTCAGACAGGGTAATGAAAAACTGTTTTTT,CSVRQGNEKLFF
TRBJ2-2,-,TRBV3-1/TRBV3-2,TRBD2,TGTGCCAGCAGCCTGCGGGGCGGGGGGGCCATCCGGGAGCTGTTTTTT,CASSLRGGGAIRELFF
TRBJ1-2,once,TRBV7-8,-,TGTGCCAGCAGCTTAGACACAGGGCGGAACTATGGCTACACCTTC,CASSLDTGRNYGYTF
TRBJ1-1,-,TRBV19,TRBD1,TGTGCCAGTAGTGTAAACAGGGGGGTTTTTGTGGGGAACACTGAAGCTTTCTTT,CASSVNRGVFVGNTEAFF
TRBJ2-1,-,TRBV7-2,-,TGTGCCAGCAGCTTAGCGGATTATGGGCATGAGCAGTTCTTC,CASSLADYGHEQFF
TRBJ1-2,-,TRBV7-2,TRBD1,TGTGCCAGCAGCCCGGGACAGGGAGGCTATGGCTACACCTTC,CASSPGQGGYGYTF
TRBJ2-7,-,TRBV7-2,TRBD2,TGTGCCAGCAGCTTAGGCCTAGCGGGAGGGTACGAGCAGTACTTC,CASSLGLAGGYEQYF
TRBJ1-5,-,TRBV5-8,TRBD1,TGTGCCAGCAGCTTGGCTGGGGGGACAGGGAGACGGAGCAATCAGCCCCAGCATTTT,CASSLAGGTGRRSNQPQHF
TRBJ1-5,-,TRBV3-1/TRBV3-2,-,TGTGCCAGCAGCCAAGGGGGGGGAGCCAATCAGCCCCAGCATTTT,CASSQGGGANQPQHF
TRBJ1-3,-,TRBV3-1/TRBV3-2,-,TGTGCCAGCAGCCCGAATTACCTCGTAGGAGGCGGCGGAAACACCATATATTTT,CASSPNYLVGGGGNTIYF
TRBJ2-7,-,TRBV28,-,TGTGCCACCTCCCAGACAGCAGTTTACTACGAGCAGTACTTC,CATSQTAVYYEQYF
TRBJ2-7,-,TRBV30,TRBD1,TGTGCCCTGAGTAACTTGGAGACAGGGGGGTACAACGAGCAGTACTTC,CALSNLETGGYNEQYF
TRBJ1-1,-,TRBV5-1,-,TGCGCCAGCAGCTTGACGGGGAACACTGAAGCTTTCTTT,CASSLTGNTEAFF
TRBJ2-3,-,TRBV5-1,-,TGCGCCAGCAGCCCACAGGACCCCGTAAAGAGCACAGATACGCAGTATTTT,CASSPQDPVKSTDTQYF
TRBJ2-7,-,TRBV7-6,TRBD2,TGCGCCAGCAGCTCACACAAAGCAGCGGGGTCCTACGAGCAGTACTTC,CASSSHKAAGSYEQYF
TRBJ2-6,few,TRBV3-1/TRBV3-2,TRBD1,TGTGCCAGCAGCCGCCGAGACCCCCGGGACAGGCGAGTCTCTGGGGCCAACGTCCTGACTTTC,CASSRRDPRDRRVSGANVLTF
TRBJ1-6,-,TRBV4-3,-,TGCGCCAGCAGCCAAGATGCGGCCCCGGATAATTCACCCCTCCACTTT,CASSQDAAPDNSPLHF
TRBJ1-5,few,TRBV4-1,TRBD1,TGCGCCAGCAGCCGGGACAGTGGCAATCAGCCCCAGCATTTT,CASSRDSGNQPQHF
TRBJ1-5,many,TRBV5-5,-,TGTGCCAGCAGCCCGGCGGGGGCGTTACAGCCCCAGCATTTT,CASSPAGALQPQHF
TRBJ1-5,-,TRBV7-2,TRBD1,TGTGCCAGCAGCTTAGTGGGACAGGGGGCTACTCAGCCCCAGCATTTT,CASSLVGQGATQPQHF
TRBJ2-5,-,TRBV19,-,TGTGCCAGTAGTATAGACGGTATTCAAGAGACCCAGTACTTC,CASSIDGIQETQYF
TRBJ2-3,-,TRBV3-1/TRBV3-2,-,TGTGCCAGCAGCCAACTCGGCACAGATACGCAGTATTTT,CASSQLGTDTQYF
TRBJ2-6,-,TRBV2,-,TGTGCCAGCAACCAACAGGGCTCCTCTGGGGCCAACGTCCTGACTTTC,CASNQQGSSGANVLTF
TRBJ2-1,-,TRBV19,-,TGTGCCAGTAGTCCCCTCGGACTTGAGACTGAGCAGTTCTTC,CASSPLGLETEQFF
TRBJ1-4,-,TRBV25-1,TRBD1,TGTGCCAGCAGGACAGGGGGCGTAGAAAAACTGTTTTTT,CASRTGGVEKLFF
TRBJ1-1,-,TRBV19,TRBD1,TGTGCCAGTAGTCAGGACAGGGCGAACACTGAAGCTTTCTTT,CASSQDRANTEAFF
TRBJ2-5,-,TRBV7-3,TRBD1,TGTGCCAGCAGCTCGGGACAGGGAGGATTTGAGACCCAGTACTTC,CASSSGQGGFETQYF
TRBJ1-2,once,TRBV6-6,-,TGTGCCAGCACCGCGGACACGGTAAATGGCTACACCTTC,CASTADTVNGYTF
TRBJ2-3,-,TRBV5-1,TRBD1,TGCGCCAGCAGCCGAACGGGACAGCCCCCCACAGATACGCAGTATTTT,CASSRTGQPPTDTQYF
TRBJ1-5,-,TRBV18,-,TGTGCCAGCTCACCAGCGGGGAGTCCCGGTTATCAGCCCCAGCATTTT,CASSPAGSPGYQPQHF
TRBJ2-2,-,TRBV11-2,-,TGTGCCAGCAGCCCCCGACGAGGTTCGAACACCGGGGAGCTGTTTTTT,CASSPRRGSNTGELFF
TRBJ2-5,-,TRBV19,TRBD1,TGTGCCAGTAGACCGACAGGGGGCGGAAAGACCCAGTACTTC,CASRPTGGGKTQYF
TRBJ2-3,-,TRBV19,TRBD1,TGTGCCAGTAGTATAACCCCCGGACAGGGCACAGATACGCAGTATTTT,CASSITPGQGTDTQYF
TRBJ2-6,once,TRBV4-2,TRBD1,TGTGCCAGCAGACGGACAGGGGGCGCTGGGGCCAACGTCCTGACTTTC,CASRRTGGAGANVLTF
TRBJ2-2,-,TRBV7-2,-,TGTGCCAGCAGCTTCTCTCGGAGGGCCGGGGAGCTGTTTTTT,CASSFSRRAGELFF
TRBJ1-6,-,TRBV10-3,-,TGTGCCATCAGTGGGCAGGTTCGTAATTCACCCCTCCACTTT,CAISGQVRNSPLHF
TRBJ2-7,-,TRBV3-1/TRBV3-2,TRBD1,TGTGCCAGCAGCCAAGAAGGGACAGGCGAGCAGTACTTC,CASSQEGTGEQYF
TRBJ2-1,-,TRBV24-1,-,TGTGCCACCAAGACGGGGAATGAGCAGTTCTTC,CATKTGNEQFF
TRBJ1-5,-,TRBV6-2/TRBV6-3,TRBD1,TGTGCCAGCAGCCAAGGGACAGTCAATCAGCCCCAGCATTTT,CASSQGTVNQPQHF
TRBJ1-3,few,TRBV9,-,TGTGCCAGCAGCGTAGGGAACAGTTACTCTGGAAACACCATATATTTT,CASSVGNSYSGNTIYF
TRBJ2-7,-,TRBV2,-,TGTGCCAGCAGTGAGGGAGGAGGGATCTCCTACGAGCAGTACTTC,CASSEGGGISYEQYF
TRBJ2-7,once,TRBV3-1/TRBV3-2,-,TGTGCCAGCAGCCATACGGGGGGAGCCTCGGGACATACCTACGAGCAGTACTTC,CASSHTGGASGHTYEQYF
TRBJ2-5,few,TRBV28,-,TGTGCCAGCAGTTCCTCTCAGACCCAGTACTTC,CASSSSQTQYF
TRBJ2-5,-,TRBV28,TRBD2,TGTGCCAGCAGTTCGACTAGCGGGAGGGCAGAGACCCAGTACTTC,CASSSTSGRAETQYF
TRBJ1-1,few,TRBV5-1,TRBD1,TGCGCCAGCAGCTGGACAGGGATCGCTGAAGCTTTCTTT,CASSWTGIAEAFF
TRBJ2-5,-,TRBV5-4,-,TGTGCCAGCAGCTTGCAGGGGACGGGAGAGACCCAGTACTTC,CASSLQGTGETQYF
TRBJ2-3,-,TRBV27,-,TGTGCCAGCAGCCGGGGGGATACGCAGTATTTT,CASSRGDTQYF
TRBJ2-7,-,TRBV7-2,TRBD2,TGTGCCAGCAGCCCGTACCCGGGGCGACTAGCGGGAGGGCCTCGCGAGCAGTACTTC,CASSPYPGRLAGGPREQYF
TRBJ1-5,-,TRBV28,-,TGTGCCAGCAGTCTCCCCCGACAGGCTACGTCGGGTCAGCCCCAGCATTTT,CASSLPRQATSGQPQHF
TRBJ1-5,-,TRBV2,-,TGTGCCAGCACCATCAGGGGTGGTCGGGGCAATCAGCCCCAGCATTTT,CASTIRGGRGNQPQHF
TRBJ1-5,-,TRBV18,-,TGTGCCAGCTCACCACTACCAGGGAAGGATCAGCCCCAGCATTTT,CASSPLPGKDQPQHF
TRBJ2-7,-,TRBV11-1,-,TGTGCCAGCAGCCGGGACACTCAGTACTCCTACGAGCAGTACTTC,CASSRDTQYSYEQYF
TRBJ1-5,-,TRBV7-9,TRBD1,TGTGCCAGCAGCCGTGGACAGGAGAATCAGCCCCAGCATTTT,CASSRGQENQPQHF
TRBJ1-1,few,TRBV6-2/TRBV6-3,-,TGTGCCAGCAGTTACCTACTACAGGAGAGCCATGAAGCTTTCTTT,CASSYLLQESHEAFF
TRBJ1-2,-,TRBV7-8,-,TGTGCCAGCAGCTTAAGTCATGAGGGAGACGTGGGCGGCTACACCTTC,CASSLSHEGDVGGYTF
TRBJ1-5,-,TRBV27,TRBD1,TGTGCCAGCAGGGAGGGACAGATTAGCAATCAGCCCCAGCATTTT,CASREGQISNQPQHF
TRBJ2-1,-,TRBV5-1,-,TGCGCCAGCAGCTTGAGCCCGGGTGAATACAATGAGCAGTTCTTC,CASSLSPGEYNEQFF